Each of the 18 T cell receptor beta chains below was sequenced from the same sample in a study of blood T cell repertoires in COVID-19 (TCRdb year 2020). The library was built by means of the immunoSEQ multiplex PCR assay. The table was pulled from immuneACCESS by TCRdb, which kept in-frame rearrangements only. Such tables lose some clones; where checked, under half of the loss comes from unresolved V genes, and the rest has no known cause. The sample table records over 200,000 clones; roughly 90% of these occur just once. The ten largest make up roughly 4% of the sample. The sequencing sample was made of PBMCs or T cells enriched from blood (not recorded which). Receptors originate from a woman aged 25-40 years with acute COVID-19.

The rearrangement links TRBV6-6 to TRBJ1-2; D is possibly TRBD1 (5 bases). Per the germline V gene, CDR1 is MNHNY and CDR2 is SVGAGI (reference sequence). The V end was cut by 10 bases, the J end by 5 bases, with 11 bases between. The CDR3 is 11 residues long. CDR3 nucleotides: TGTGCCACCACAGGAGGGTATGGCTACACCTTC. Translation gives CATTGGYGYTF.

The chain uses TRBV6-6 and TRBJ1-1, with D unclear. Germline V gene lookup returns CDR1 MNHNY and CDR2 SVGAGI (reference sequence). This CDR3 is 13 amino acids long. Deletions cut 7 bases from V and 0 bases from J, with 9 bases between. CDR3: CASTATLNTEAFF. The CDR3 DNA sequence: TGTGCCAGCACCGCGACACTGAACACTGAAGCTTTCTTT.

For the CDR3, the DNA is TGCAGCGTCCAGAAAACAGTTAATGAAAAACTGTTTTTT. It translates to CSVQKTVNEKLFF. This chain joins TRBV29-1 and TRBJ1-4; the D is unclear. Trimming cost V 6 bases and J 4 bases, with 12 bases left between them. Germline loops: CDR1 SQVTM, CDR2 ANQGSEA. This CDR3 spans 13 amino acids.

The chain recombines TRBV5-5 with TRBJ2-7; the match to TRBD1 covers 9 bases. Germline CDR1 SGHKS, CDR2 YYEKEE (reference sequence). Trimming took 4 bases from V and 3 from J; bases not matched to a gene: 11. This CDR3 is built from 16 residues. CDR3 protein: CASSGGTGWSLYEQYF. CDR3 DNA: TGTGCCAGCAGCGGCGGGACAGGGTGGTCTCTCTACGAGCAGTACTTC.

Only a few counts were recorded for this clone. V usage is TRBV18 and J usage is TRBJ1-2, with 7 nucleotides matching TRBD1. Looked up from germline, CDR1 is KGHSH and CDR2 is LQKENI. The CDR3 loop spans 15 amino acids. V lost 0 bases, J lost 6 bases, and 7 bases stayed unmatched. The CDR3 sequence is CASSPPSQGEHGYTF. CDR3 coding DNA: TGTGCCAGCTCACCACCGAGCCAGGGGGAGCATGGCTACACCTTC.

The chain employs TRBV9 and TRBJ2-1; 10 bases map to TRBD2. Trimming took 2 bases from V and 3 from J; bases not matched to a gene: 2. This CDR3 has 15 residues. CDR1 is SGDLS, CDR2 YYNGEE, per germline. The CDR3 sequence is CASSVGTSVYNEQFF. The CDR3, as DNA: TGTGCCAGCAGCGTCGGGACTAGCGTCTACAATGAGCAGTTCTTC.

The chain carries TRBV7-6 and TRBJ2-7; 11 bases map to TRBD2. Per the germline V gene, CDR1 is SGHVS and CDR2 is FNYEAQ. V lost 3 bases to trimming and J lost 3 bases; unmatched junction nucleotides: 4. The CDR3 sequence is 15 residues long. In DNA, the CDR3 is TGTGCCAGCAGCTTGGGCCTAGCGGGGGGCTACGAGCAGTACTTC. The encoded protein is CASSLGLAGGYEQYF.

This sequence joins TRBV6-5 and TRBJ2-5; perhaps TRBD1 as D (6 bases). The V end lost 4 bases, the J end lost 3 bases, and 15 bases lay between the germline ends. Germline CDR1 and CDR2: MNHEY and SVGAGI. The CDR3 sequence is 15 residues long. CDR3 protein: CASSWRTVGEETQYF. The CDR3 coding sequence is TGTGCCAGCAGTTGGAGGACAGTAGGCGAAGAGACCCAGTACTTC.

V is TRBV5-4 and J is TRBJ1-1; perhaps TRBD1 as D (5 bases). Germline CDR1 is SGHNT and CDR2 is YYREEE (reference sequence). Trimming removed 4 bases at V and 5 bases at J, with 18 bases between. This CDR3 region has 15 residues. The CDR3 here is CASSPTGGGSTEAFF. CDR3 bases: TGTGCCAGCAGCCCAACGGGGGGAGGGTCGACTGAAGCTTTCTTT.

This clone has only one observation. This chain joins TRBV7-2 and TRBJ2-1; perhaps TRBD1 as D (5 bases). The CDR3 is 16 amino acids. CDR1 and CDR2 (germline): SGHTA, FQGNSA. V lost 5 bases to trimming and J lost 8 bases, with 22 bases between them. The CDR3 spells CASSTRWAGITDEQFF. The CDR3 bases are TGTGCCAGCAGCACAAGGTGGGCAGGGATTACCGATGAGCAGTTCTTC.

This chain joins TRBV28 and TRBJ1-6, with TRBD1 matching over 7 bases. With 4 bases clipped from V and 9 bases from J, the junction kept 6 bases outside the gene matches. The V gene's germline CDR1 is MDHEN and CDR2 SYDVKM. This CDR3 region has 14 residues. The CDR3 protein is CASSYRGFGSPLHF. The CDR3 DNA reads as TGTGCCAGCAGTTACAGGGGATTTGGTTCACCCCTCCACTTT.

DNA of the CDR3: TGTGCCAGCATCACTAGCGCGCGCGAGGAAGGGTCGTCCCTAGGATTGCAGTTCTTC. Protein product: CASITSAREEGSSLGLQFF. The chain joins TRBV7-9 to TRBJ2-1, with 7 nucleotides matching TRBD2. This CDR3 spans 19 amino acids. V lost 7 bases, J lost 12 bases, and 30 bases stayed unmatched. From germline, CDR1 is SEHNR and CDR2 FQNEAQ (reference sequence).

This sequence joins TRBV6-2 or TRBV6-3 and TRBJ2-7; D might be TRBD2 (7 bases). V was clipped by 5 bases and J by 3 bases, with 20 bases between them. Germline CDR1 is MNHEY and CDR2 is SVGEGT. CDR3 length: 16 amino acids. CDR3 bases: TGTGCCAGCAGTCTATACAGTGCGGGGGCCCTCTACGAGCAGTACTTC. It yields the protein CASSLYSAGALYEQYF.

The V gene is TRBV3-1 (or the pseudogene TRBV3-2), the J gene TRBJ2-3, with D unresolved. The CDR3 runs 15 residues. V was clipped by 2 bases and J by 2 bases, with 11 bases between them. CDR1 is LGHDT, CDR2 YNNKEL, per germline (reference sequence). The CDR3 DNA is TGTGCCAGCAGCCAACAGGCAGATCTCACAGATACGCAGTATTTT. Its translation: CASSQQADLTDTQYF.

The chain links TRBV5-4 to TRBJ2-3; D not certain. The CDR3 is made up of 15 amino acids. Deletions cut 4 bases from V and 0 bases from J, with 12 bases between. CDR1 is SGHNT and CDR2 is YYREEE in the germline V gene (reference sequence). CDR3 sequence reads: CASSALYRSTDTQYF. As DNA, the CDR3 is TGTGCCAGCAGCGCTCTATACCGAAGCACAGATACGCAGTATTTT.

CDR3 in amino acids: CACCGVKGGELFF. DNA of the CDR3: TGTGCCTGTTGCGGGGTTAAGGGCGGGGAGCTGTTTTTT. J is TRBJ2-2 and V is TRBV6-5; a weak D match, TRBD2 (6 bases). Germline loops: CDR1 MNHEY, CDR2 SVGAGI. The CDR3 runs to 13 residues. The germline V and J ends were trimmed by 11 bases and 7 bases, with 17 bases remaining between them.

The chain recombines TRBV2 with TRBJ1-3; D unresolved. Trimming shortened V by 8 bases and J by 0 bases, and 11 bases separated the two germline ends. The CDR3 extends over 14 amino acids. CDR1 is SNHLY and CDR2 is FYNNEI in the germline V gene. CDR3 in amino acids: CASSKGDSGNTIYF. The CDR3 DNA sequence: TGTGCCAGCTCTAAAGGAGACTCTGGAAACACCATATATTTT.

This chain uses TRBV4-3 with TRBJ1-1, with D possibly TRBD1 on 5 matching bases. The V gene's germline CDR1 is LGHNA and CDR2 YSLEER. There are 14 residues in the CDR3. V lost 0 bases and J 3 bases, leaving 8 bases between the germline ends. In DNA, the CDR3 is TGCGCCAGCAGCCAAGATTGGGGGGACACTGAAGCTTTCTTT. It codes for CASSQDWGDTEAFF.